Listed below are T cell receptor beta chains from one sample, sequenced in a study of T cell repertoires in cytomegalovirus infection. What these receptors recognize is not known. One entry per CDR3 protein results from TCRdb running MiXCR on the reads. The data contain hundreds of thousands of distinct CDR3 sequences, approximately 30% of them singletons. The material sequenced was cultured CD8+ T cells from PBMCs, taken from culture after CMV antigen stimulation. The receptors come from a human donor in good health (CMV status not recorded). Some clones in this sample may be carry-over from other donors' samples. Each CDR3 is given with its conserved first and last residue. The order of the fields is J gene, V gene, clone size, D gene, CDR3 protein, CDR3 DNA. The D gene is left open where the match is weak. Not every row has a clone size; where given, it reads once, few, many or a size class.

j_gene: TRBJ2-1; v_gene: TRBV4-3; abundance: NA; d_gene: NA; CDR3aa: CASSPGTGGLLGSYNEQFF; CDR3nt: TGCGCCAGCAGCCCCGGCACGGGGGGCCTCTTAGGCTCCTACAATGAGCAGTTCTTC
j_gene: TRBJ2-2; v_gene: TRBV12-3/TRBV12-4; abundance: NA; d_gene: TRBD1; CDR3aa: CASTSQGADTGELFF; CDR3nt: TGTGCCAGCACCTCACAGGGGGCGGACACCGGGGAGCTGTTTTTT
j_gene: TRBJ2-2; v_gene: TRBV6-1; abundance: few; d_gene: NA; CDR3aa: CASSEEWYTGELFF; CDR3nt: TGTGCCAGCAGTGAAGAGTGGTATACCGGGGAGCTGTTTTTT
j_gene: TRBJ1-1; v_gene: TRBV10-3; abundance: few; d_gene: NA; CDR3aa: CAISVSWGETEAFF; CDR3nt: TGTGCCATCAGCGTGAGTTGGGGGGAGACTGAAGCTTTCTTT
j_gene: TRBJ2-7; v_gene: TRBV20-1; abundance: few; d_gene: NA; CDR3aa: CSARVDTSYEQYF; CDR3nt: TGCAGTGCTAGAGTAGACACGTCCTACGAGCAGTACTTC
j_gene: TRBJ2-3; v_gene: TRBV24-1; abundance: few; d_gene: NA; CDR3aa: CATSDSGGTDSTDTQYF; CDR3nt: TGTGCCACCAGTGACTCAGGTGGAACGGATAGCACAGATACGCAGTATTTT
j_gene: TRBJ2-1; v_gene: TRBV12-3/TRBV12-4; abundance: NA; d_gene: NA; CDR3aa: CASDTGRVNEQFF; CDR3nt: TGTGCCAGCGATACGGGCAGGGTCAATGAGCAGTTCTTC
j_gene: TRBJ1-2; v_gene: TRBV6-1; abundance: NA; d_gene: NA; CDR3aa: CASSASDVRYGYTF; CDR3nt: TGTGCCAGCAGCGCCTCAGACGTTCGATATGGCTACACCTTC
j_gene: TRBJ2-2; v_gene: TRBV7-9; abundance: NA; d_gene: TRBD2; CDR3aa: CASSFPSGEFTGELFF; CDR3nt: TGTGCCAGCAGCTTCCCTAGCGGGGAGTTCACCGGGGAGCTGTTTTTT
j_gene: TRBJ1-1; v_gene: TRBV19; abundance: NA; d_gene: NA; CDR3aa: CASSILSTTEARGGEAFF; CDR3nt: TGTGCCAGTAGTATTCTATCAACGACGGAGGCCCGGGGAGGTGAAGCTTTCTTT
j_gene: TRBJ2-1; v_gene: TRBV6-8; abundance: NA; d_gene: NA; CDR3aa: CASTTAYNEQFF; CDR3nt: TGTGCCAGCACTACCGCCTACAATGAGCAGTTCTTC